Listed here are 17 T cell receptor beta chains from one sample, sequenced in a study of T-cell reconstitution after alpha-beta-depleted transplantation in children. Unique molecular identifiers featured in how the TCRbeta library was prepared. TCRdb analysed the PCR reads with MiXCR anew, one entry per CDR3 protein. The sample lists around 420,000 distinct CDR3 sequences; around 15% were seen once. The specimen was PBMCs, mostly from graft donor cells, collected 360 days after TCRalphabeta/CD19-depleted stem cell transplant. All receptors derive from a boy in the first two years of life who had a stem cell transplant for Wiskott-Aldrich syndrome, so the T cells may come from the graft donor.

This clonotype was counted a few times. V and J are TRBV2 and TRBJ2-5; 11 bases agree with TRBD1. The CDR3 is 13 amino acids. CDR1 SNHLY and CDR2 FYNNEI come from the germline V gene. Trimming cost V 9 bases and J 5 bases; bases outside gene matches: 5. Here the CDR3 DNA reads TGTGCCAGGCGGACAGGGGGCACGGAGACCCAGTACTTC. This encodes CARRTGGTETQYF. The complete variable domain, with remaining parts taken from reference TRBV2 and TRBJ2-5, reads EPEVTQTPSHQVTQMGQEVILRCVPISNHLYFYWYRQILGQKVEFLVSFYNNEISEKSEIFDDQFSVERPDGSNFTLKIRSTKLEDSAMYFCARRTGGTETQYFGPGTRLLVL.

The CDR3 DNA is TGTGCCAGCAGTGAAGAGGCAGGGAACGAGCAGTACTTC. It translates to CASSEEAGNEQYF. The rearrangement joins TRBV2 to TRBJ2-7; TRBD1 is a possible D gene (5 bases). The CDR3 extends over 13 amino acids. V was clipped by 1 base and J by 5 bases, with 9 bases between them. CDR1 is SNHLY and CDR2 is FYNNEI in the germline V gene.

V usage is TRBV6-1 and J usage is TRBJ2-5, with D tentatively TRBD2 (5 bases). The germline CDR1 and CDR2 sequences are MNHNS and SASEGT. V shed 6 bases and J shed 2 bases, with 28 bases lying between them. The CDR3 sequence is 19 residues long. The CDR3 region has the DNA TGTGCCAGCAGATCCATCTCCTCTCGGGGTGTCGGGTTACAAGAGACCCAGTACTTC. Translated: CASRSISSRGVGLQETQYF.

This clonotype was detected a few times. The chain links TRBV7-9 to TRBJ2-1, with D unresolved. Trimming shortened V by 5 bases and J by 7 bases, and 21 bases separated the two germline ends. This CDR3 region has 16 residues. Germline V lookup: CDR1 SEHNR, CDR2 FQNEAQ (reference sequence). CDR3: CASSRIYSSWGNEQFF. The CDR3 DNA is TGTGCCAGCAGCAGGATATACAGTTCCTGGGGTAATGAGCAGTTCTTC. Using reference TRBV7-9 and TRBJ2-1 for the parts outside the CDR3, the full variable domain is DTGVSQNPRHKITKRGQNVTFRCDPISEHNRLYWYRQTLGQGPEFLTYFQNEAQLEKSRLLSDRFSAERPKGSFSTLEIQRTEQGDSAMYLCASSRIYSSWGNEQFFGPGTRLTVL.

The sample holds a few counts of this clonotype. The chain employs TRBV5-1 and TRBJ2-1, with D perhaps TRBD1 (7 bases). The CDR3 has 17 amino acids. Germline V gene data show CDR1 as SGHRS and CDR2 as YFSETQ. Trimming took off 4 bases at V and 6 bases at J, with 23 bases between the two ends. For the CDR3, the DNA is TGCGCCAGCAGCCCATTGTTAGGGGGGACAGATCGCAATGAGCAGTTCTTC. Translating it yields CASSPLLGGTDRNEQFF.

This rearrangement joins TRBV6-2 or TRBV6-3 to TRBJ2-1; perhaps TRBD2 as D (6 bases). The CDR3 extends over 13 amino acids. Trimming stripped 3 bases from V and 13 bases from J, with 16 bases between. Germline V gene sequence: CDR1 MNHEY, CDR2 SVGEGT. The CDR3 DNA sequence: TGTGCCAGCAGTTATGAGGGACTGAATCTTCAGTTCTTC. Its translation: CASSYEGLNLQFF.

There are many counts of this clonotype. The chain is built from TRBV5-4 and TRBJ2-3; no firm D call. The CDR3 contains 13 residues. CDR1 SGHNT and CDR2 YYREEE come from the germline V gene (reference sequence). Trimming pared 2 bases from V and 1 base from J, leaving 5 bases between. In DNA, the CDR3 is TGTGCCAGCAGCTTCGGCCGCACAGATACGCAGTATTTT. It encodes CASSFGRTDTQYF.

This clonotype was picked up many times. The chain has TRBV5-1 and TRBJ2-1; 12 bases align to TRBD2. V lost 2 bases and J lost 5; bases outside the gene matches: 2. The CDR3 extends over 15 amino acids. Germline V gene data show CDR1 as SGHRS and CDR2 as YFSETQ. The CDR3 coding sequence is TGCGCCAGCAGCTTCCTAGCGGGGGGGCACAATGAGCAGTTCTTC. Its translation is CASSFLAGGHNEQFF. The whole variable domain, remainder taken from reference TRBV5-1 and TRBJ2-1, is KAGVTQTPRYLIKTRGQQVTLSCSPISGHRSVSWYQQTPGQGLQFLFEYFSETQRNKGNFPGRFSGRQFSNSRSEMNVSTLELGDSALYLCASSFLAGGHNEQFFGPGTRLTVL.

There are a few counts of this clonotype. V usage is TRBV12-3 or TRBV12-4 and J usage is TRBJ1-4; 8 nucleotides line up with TRBD1. The CDR3 is made up of 14 amino acids. V was pared by 6 bases and J by 5 bases, with 5 bases of the junction left unmatched. For the CDR3, the DNA is TGTGCCAGCAGCCCGGGACAGGAGAATGAAAAACTGTTTTTT. This translates into CASSPGQENEKLFF.

This clonotype was detected a few times. The V gene is TRBV27, the J gene TRBJ2-7; 7 bases are a match to TRBD2. Looked up from germline, CDR1 is MNHEY and CDR2 is SMNVEV (reference sequence). Losses at the gene ends were 4 bases for V and 0 bases for J; bases not matched to a gene: 0. The CDR3 is 13 residues long. The CDR3 sequence is CASSWDYSYEQYF. The CDR3 bases are TGTGCCAGCAGTTGGGACTACTCCTACGAGCAGTACTTC.

This chain links TRBV5-1 with TRBJ2-3; 8 positions agree with TRBD2. Germline assignment: CDR1 SGHRS and CDR2 YFSETQ. The CDR3 length is 16 residues. The ends lost 4 bases at V and 2 bases at J; junction bases unmatched: 9. The CDR3 is CASSPLSGTYTDTQYF. The CDR3 nucleotides read TGCGCCAGCAGCCCACTTAGCGGGACCTACACAGATACGCAGTATTTT.

This clonotype was counted ten times or more. The chain combines TRBV5-1 with TRBJ2-7; the D gene is possibly TRBD2 (5 bases). Germline V lookup: CDR1 SGHRS, CDR2 YFSETQ. This CDR3 is 14 amino acids long. Trimming removed 0 bases from V and 2 bases from J, with 9 bases in between. CDR3 nucleotides: TGCGCCAGCAGCTTGGTAGGCGGGCCCTACGAGCAGTACTTC. Translation gives CASSLVGGPYEQYF.

This clonotype occurred many times. The chain carries TRBV7-2 and TRBJ2-5; unclear D gene. The CDR3 covers 14 residues. V lost 1 base, J lost 2 bases, and 8 bases lay in between. The V gene's germline CDR1 is SGHTA and CDR2 FQGNSA. CDR3 sequence reads: CASSLGVRQETQYF. CDR3 DNA: TGTGCCAGCAGCTTAGGCGTCAGACAAGAGACCCAGTACTTC.

This clonotype was counted a few times. The chain joins TRBV2 to TRBJ2-1; D may be TRBD1 (5 bases). Per germline, CDR1 SNHLY and CDR2 FYNNEI. This CDR3 comprises 16 residues. Deletions cut 2 bases from V and 8 bases from J, with 19 bases between. The CDR3 loop reads CASSEIMAGWGDEQFF. As DNA, the CDR3 is TGTGCCAGCAGTGAAATAATGGCAGGGTGGGGCGATGAGCAGTTCTTC.

This clonotype was picked up a small number of times. The chain carries TRBV12-3 or TRBV12-4 and TRBJ2-1; the match to TRBD2 covers 7 bases. Unmatched junction bases numbered 4, after V lost 5 bases and J lost 3 bases. The CDR3 has 14 amino acids. The CDR3 loop reads CASSPGTNYNEQFF. CDR3 DNA sequence: TGTGCCAGCAGTCCAGGGACTAACTACAATGAGCAGTTCTTC.

This clonotype turned up a few times. The chain is built from TRBV10-3 and TRBJ2-7, with D possibly TRBD1 on 6 matching bases. Trimming shortened V by 0 bases and J by 0 bases, and 12 bases separated the two germline ends. The CDR3 runs to 16 residues. CDR1 is ENHRY and CDR2 is SYGVKD in the germline V gene. The CDR3 DNA follows: TGTGCCATCAGTGAGTCGAGGACAGTCAGCTCCTACGAGCAGTACTTC. Amino acids: CAISESRTVSSYEQYF.

This clonotype has ten or more counts. J is TRBJ2-1 and V is TRBV29-1; D is undetermined. This CDR3 spans 13 amino acids. CDR1 SQVTM and CDR2 ANQGSEA come from the germline V gene. The V gene lost 8 bases and the J gene lost 1 base, with 12 bases spanning the gap. Here the CDR3 DNA reads TGCAGCACCTCCGTAGGATCCTACAATGAGCAGTTCTTC. Its protein is CSTSVGSYNEQFF.